A single sample is the source of the 2 T cell receptor beta chains below, sequenced in a study of shared clonotypes between healthy human individuals. Sequenced by immunoSEQ multiplex PCR; TCRdb stores in-frame clones only, minus some. The top ten clones hold around 12% of a sample with approximately 470,000 clones, approximately 82% of them seen once. The sample comprised PBMCs. These TCRs come from a woman in her thirties or forties in good health. Some clones in this sample may be carry-over from other donors' samples.

The chain combines TRBV27 with TRBJ2-1; D assignment may be TRBD1 or TRBD2 (6 bases each). Trimming stripped 6 bases from V and 9 bases from J, with 21 bases between. This CDR3 spans 15 amino acids. Germline CDR1 MNHEY, CDR2 SMNVEV (reference sequence). CDR3 in amino acids: CASSPGFGGGFEQFF. The CDR3 region has the DNA TGTGCCAGCAGCCCCGGCTTTGGAGGGGGTTTTGAGCAGTTCTTC.

This clone occurred once. The chain joins TRBV6-5 to TRBJ2-1; 7 positions agree with TRBD1. Losses at the gene ends were 0 bases for V and 6 bases for J; bases not matched to a gene: 8. The V gene's germline CDR1 is MNHEY and CDR2 SVGAGI. CDR3 length equals 16 residues. The CDR3 DNA sequence: TGTGCCAGCAGTTACTCGACAGGGAAACCGACCAATGAGCAGTTCTTC. Encoded protein: CASSYSTGKPTNEQFF.